A single sample is the source of the 26 T cell receptor beta chains below, sequenced in a study of cytomegalovirus exposure and HLA in healthy donors. Produced via immunoSEQ multiplex PCR; TCRdb's table is partial and in-frame only. The sample lists some 170,000 clones, about 86% occurring once. Source material: PBMCs. The receptors were sampled from a woman in her thirties in good health and CMV-seronegative.

V is TRBV6-5 and J is TRBJ2-7; tentatively, D is TRBD2 (5 bases). Germline V lookup: CDR1 MNHEY, CDR2 SVGAGI. This CDR3 is 15 amino acids long. The V end was cut by 3 bases, the J end by 3 bases, with 15 bases between. As DNA, the CDR3 is TGTGCCAGCAGTTATAACCATCGGGGTCACTACGAGCAGTACTTC. Its translation is CASSYNHRGHYEQYF.

V gene TRBV13 combines with J gene TRBJ1-2; D possibly corresponds to TRBD1 (6 bases). V lost 5 bases and J lost 8, with 18 bases in between. Germline values: CDR1 PRHDT, CDR2 FYEKMQ (reference sequence). The CDR3 runs to 14 residues. The CDR3 DNA reads TGTGCCAGCAGCCTCACACTGACAGGTCTGGGCTACACCTTC. Protein: CASSLTLTGLGYTF.

This clone was recorded at least ten times. J is TRBJ2-7 and V is TRBV2; TRBD1 might be the D (5 bases). CDR1 is SNHLY and CDR2 is FYNNEI in the germline V gene. V was cut by 7 bases and J by 3 bases, with 19 bases left in between. The CDR3 extends over 15 amino acids. The CDR3 protein is CASNLGQGPFYEQYF. The CDR3 DNA is TGTGCCAGCAATCTCGGCCAGGGCCCTTTCTACGAGCAGTACTTC.

CDR3 residues: CASKEGQTYNSPLHF. CDR3 nucleotides: TGTGCCAGCAAAGAGGGACAGACCTATAATTCACCCCTCCACTTT. The chain has TRBV6-5 and TRBJ1-6, with 7 bases identical to TRBD1. The germline gives CDR1 MNHEY, CDR2 SVGAGI. The CDR3 runs to 15 residues. With 7 bases clipped from V and 2 bases from J, the junction kept 5 bases outside the gene matches.

The chain employs TRBV7-9 and TRBJ2-1, with 9 bases that match TRBD1. The trim removed 6 bases at V and 3 bases at J, leaving 6 bases unmatched. The CDR3 is made up of 15 amino acids. The germline CDR1 and CDR2 sequences are SEHNR and FQNEAQ (reference sequence). The CDR3 bases are TGTGCCAGCAGTCCCGGGACAGGGTTCTACAATGAGCAGTTCTTC. Amino acids: CASSPGTGFYNEQFF.

This clone has just a few counts. The gene calls are TRBV6-1 and TRBJ2-6, with a tentative D call TRBD1 (6 bases). CDR1 MNHNS and CDR2 SASEGT come from the germline V gene. This CDR3 contains 15 residues. The V and J ends lost 4 bases and 2 bases respectively, with 9 bases between them. The CDR3 here is CASSGGTTGANVLTF. In DNA, the CDR3 is TGTGCCAGCAGTGGAGGGACAACTGGGGCCAACGTCCTGACTTTC.

The chain uses TRBV11-2 and TRBJ1-6; D gene uncertain. This CDR3 is built from 13 residues. Trimming cost V 6 bases and J 5 bases, with 8 bases left between them. Germline CDR1 SGHAT, CDR2 FQNNGV. The chain's CDR3 is CASSSLNNSPLHF. DNA of the CDR3: TGTGCCAGCAGTTCCCTTAATAATTCACCCCTCCACTTT.

This clone was seen a few times. The sample has other DNA sequences that encode this CDR3 too. This chain joins TRBV18 and TRBJ1-1; 7 bases map to TRBD1. Trimming at V came to 3 bases and at J to 1 base, leaving 2 bases not matched to a gene. Looked up from germline, CDR1 is KGHSH and CDR2 is LQKENI. The CDR3 consists of 14 residues. The CDR3 DNA reads as TGTGCCAGCTCACCGAGGACAGGGAACACTGAAGCTTTCTTT. Translated: CASSPRTGNTEAFF.

The rearrangement joins TRBV27 to TRBJ1-1; D not resolved. The germline gives CDR1 MNHEY, CDR2 SMNVEV (reference sequence). CDR3 length: 13 amino acids. Trimming took 2 bases from V and 5 from J, leaving 9 bases between them. This CDR3 reads CASSLLPRTEAFF. The CDR3 nucleotides read TGTGCCAGCAGTTTACTACCCCGGACTGAAGCTTTCTTT.

V usage is TRBV7-8 and J usage is TRBJ2-1; possibly TRBD1 for D (5 bases). Trimming took off 5 bases at V and 5 bases at J, with 13 bases between the two ends. This CDR3 contains 14 residues. CDR1 SGHVS and CDR2 FQNEAQ come from the germline V gene. Written as DNA, the CDR3 is TGTGCCAGCAGCCCTGGTGGGGCAGACAATGAGCAGTTCTTC. Its translation: CASSPGGADNEQFF. The whole variable domain, filled in from reference TRBV7-8 and TRBJ2-1, reads GAGVSQSPRYKVAKRGQDVALRCDPISGHVSLFWYQQALGQGPEFLTYFQNEAQLDKSGLPSDRFFAERPEGSVSTLKIQRTQQEDSAVYLCASSPGGADNEQFFGPGTRLTVL.

V gene TRBV5-1 combines with J gene TRBJ1-1, with D tentatively TRBD1 (6 bases). Trimming removed 0 bases from V and 0 bases from J, with 12 bases in between. Germline V gene sequence: CDR1 SGHRS, CDR2 YFSETQ. The CDR3 totals 16 residues. In DNA form, the CDR3 reads TGCGCCAGCAGCTTGGGGCCGGGACACCTGAACACTGAAGCTTTCTTT. Protein sequence: CASSLGPGHLNTEAFF. The full variable domain, with the rest looked up from reference TRBV5-1 and TRBJ1-1, is KAGVTQTPRYLIKTRGQQVTLSCSPISGHRSVSWYQQTPGQGLQFLFEYFSETQRNKGNFPGRFSGRQFSNSRSEMNVSTLELGDSALYLCASSLGPGHLNTEAFFGQGTRLTVV.

The chain carries TRBV6-5 and TRBJ2-7; 8 bases fit TRBD2. CDR1 and CDR2 from the germline V gene are MNHEY and SVGAGI. V trimming: 2 bases; J trimming: 0 bases; junction bases outside the gene matches: 6. The CDR3 contains 16 residues. The CDR3 region has the DNA TGTGCCAGCAGTTACCGAGCGGGGGCCTACTCCTACGAGCAGTACTTC. It codes for CASSYRAGAYSYEQYF.

This clone was seen just once. This chain joins TRBV11-2 and TRBJ2-1; possible D gene TRBD1, 5 bases. This CDR3 comprises 16 residues. The V and J ends lost 0 bases and 2 bases respectively, with 11 bases between them. The germline gives CDR1 SGHAT, CDR2 FQNNGV. The CDR3 DNA follows: TGTGCCAGCAGCTTAGACCCCAGGGTGGCCTACAATGAGCAGTTCTTC. Its translation: CASSLDPRVAYNEQFF.

Only one count was recorded for this clone. The chain has TRBV11-2 and TRBJ2-2; 8 bases agree with TRBD2. The germline V gene has CDR1 SGHAT and CDR2 FQNNGV. V gave up 4 bases and J gave up 3 bases; unmatched junction bases: 1. This CDR3 spans 14 amino acids. CDR3 residues: CASSSGLDTGELFF. CDR3 sequence (DNA): TGTGCCAGCAGCTCGGGACTAGACACCGGGGAGCTGTTTTTT.

The CDR3 loop reads CASSTGQGLNTEAFF. The CDR3 region has the DNA TGTGCCAGTAGTACGGGACAGGGTCTCAACACTGAAGCTTTCTTT. This chain links TRBV19 with TRBJ1-1; TRBD1 matches at 9 bases. V shed 4 bases, J shed 2 bases, and the junction held 5 bases outside the gene matches. The germline V gene encodes CDR1 LNHDA and CDR2 SQIVND (reference sequence). The CDR3 contains 15 residues.

The count of this clone is one. The chain has TRBV4-1 and TRBJ2-2; tentatively, D is TRBD2 (6 bases). The CDR3 runs to 14 residues. V lost 3 bases to trimming and J lost 3 bases, with 8 bases between them. The germline gives CDR1 MGHRA, CDR2 YSYEKL. The CDR3 sequence is CASSQTRYTGELFF. The CDR3 nucleotides read TGCGCCAGCAGCCAGACTAGATACACCGGGGAGCTGTTTTTT.

CDR3 sequence: CSVSDVPSYEQYF. In DNA form, the CDR3 reads TGCAGCGTTAGCGATGTTCCCTCCTACGAGCAGTACTTC. This rearrangement joins TRBV29-1 to TRBJ2-7, with D unclear. The ends were cut back, 5 bases at V and 0 bases at J, with 11 bases in the middle. Germline lookup yields CDR1 SQVTM and CDR2 ANQGSEA. The CDR3 runs to 13 residues.

This chain connects TRBV13 to TRBJ2-3; a weak D match, TRBD2 (6 bases). The germline gives CDR1 PRHDT, CDR2 FYEKMQ (reference sequence). The CDR3 consists of 16 residues. V lost 5 bases to trimming and J lost 1 base, with 16 bases between them. Written as DNA, the CDR3 is TGTGCCAGCAGCCCCGGGCCGGGAGAGGGCACAGATACGCAGTATTTT. It yields the protein CASSPGPGEGTDTQYF.

This chain uses TRBV14 with TRBJ2-3; tentative D call: TRBD2 (5 bases). Germline V CDR1 and CDR2: SGHDN, FVKESK. This CDR3 is built from 12 residues. Trimming stripped 1 base from V and 14 bases from J, with 13 bases between. For the CDR3, the DNA is TGTGCCAGCAGCCAAGTCGACTACTCCCTGTATTTT. Encoded protein: CASSQVDYSLYF.

V gene TRBV6-1 combines with J gene TRBJ1-1; maybe TRBD1 (5 bases). The CDR3 totals 13 residues. CDR1 is MNHNS, CDR2 SASEGT, per germline. V was trimmed by 6 bases and J by 4 bases, leaving 12 bases between them. CDR3 protein: CASSSRVGTEAFF. The CDR3 DNA is TGTGCCAGCAGCAGCAGGGTTGGCACTGAAGCTTTCTTT.

This chain links TRBV5-8 with TRBJ1-5; possible D gene TRBD1, 6 bases. The V gene lost 6 bases and the J gene lost 2 bases, with 15 bases spanning the gap. This CDR3 is 15 amino acids long. Per germline, CDR1 SGHTS and CDR2 YDEGEE. The CDR3 DNA follows: TGTGCCAGCAACCCACAGGGTCTCGGCAATCAGCCCCAGCATTTT. Translation gives CASNPQGLGNQPQHF. The full variable domain, rest sourced from reference TRBV5-8 and TRBJ1-5, is EAGVTQSPTHLIKTRGQQATLRCSPISGHTSVYWYQQALGLGLQFLLWYDEGEERNRGNFPPRFSGRQFPNYSSELNVNALELEDSALYLCASNPQGLGNQPQHFGDGTRLSIL.

The chain has TRBV7-9 and TRBJ2-7; 8 positions agree with TRBD1. Germline loops: CDR1 SEHNR, CDR2 FQNEAQ (reference sequence). This CDR3 spans 15 amino acids. The V segment lost 1 base and the J segment 0 bases; nucleotides outside the gene matches: 2. The CDR3 DNA follows: TGTGCCAGCAGCTTAGAAGGGACAGGCTCCTACGAGCAGTACTTC. Translating it yields CASSLEGTGSYEQYF.

The chain joins TRBV29-1 to TRBJ1-3; D possibly corresponds to TRBD1 (6 bases). The V gene lost 1 base and the J gene lost 5 bases, with 9 bases spanning the gap. CDR1 is SQVTM, CDR2 ANQGSEA, per germline. CDR3 length: 13 residues. The CDR3 loop is CSVEVQGRNTIYF. CDR3 nucleotides: TGCAGCGTTGAAGTACAGGGTCGAAACACCATATATTTT.

V is TRBV5-1 and J is TRBJ2-1; D is unresolved. V lost 0 bases, J lost 13 bases, and 11 bases lay in between. The germline V gene encodes CDR1 SGHRS and CDR2 YFSETQ. The CDR3 is 12 amino acids. The CDR3, as DNA: TGCGCCAGCAGCTTGGATGACTCCCTACAGTTCTTC. Residues: CASSLDDSLQFF.

A single count supports this clone. The gene calls are TRBV5-1 and TRBJ1-1; D may be TRBD1 (5 bases). Per the germline V gene, CDR1 is SGHRS and CDR2 is YFSETQ. V lost 3 bases, J lost 2 bases, and 14 bases lay in between. CDR3 length: 15 residues. The CDR3 spells CASSSGLYGNTEAFF. For the CDR3, the DNA is TGCGCCAGCAGCTCGGGACTTTACGGCAACACTGAAGCTTTCTTT.

J is TRBJ2-3 and V is TRBV5-4; TRBD2 aligns across 11 bases. Germline V lookup: CDR1 SGHNT, CDR2 YYREEE (reference sequence). J was trimmed by 3 bases and V by 4 bases; bases with no gene match: 7. This CDR3 region has 16 residues. The CDR3 coding sequence is TGTGCCAGCAGCCTTCTAGCGGGGGGATATACAGATACGCAGTATTTT. This encodes CASSLLAGGYTDTQYF.